This T cell receptor beta chain was obtained from a study of Tregs in tolerant kidney transplant recipients. On this clone itself: Read sequence stops 3 residues before the CDR3 end, and the germline J gene provides the missing end.

This CDR3 has 15 amino acids. Germline V gene lookup returns CDR1 LGHNT and CDR2 FRNRAP. Trimming pared 0 bases from V and 8 bases from J, leaving 13 bases between. Assay: immunoSEQ multiplex PCR; the TCRdb copy retains only in-frame clones and omits some. This sample contains some 25,000 clones. Recipients received nonmyeloablative bone marrow transplants from related graft donors, with transient mixed chimerism. Unstimulated Tregs (CD4+CD25+CD127-) and CD4+CD25- non-Tregs were sorted from PBMCs. This clonotype was sampled from a human patient who received a combined kidney and bone marrow transplant. Some T cells may be the graft donor's. Sequencing used CD4+ T cells from blood (PBMCs), obtained 6 months after the transplant. V gene TRBV12-5 combines with J gene TRBJ1-4; D is ambiguous. The sequenced CDR3 bases are TGTGCTAGTGGTTTGGTATTAGGGCAGTTCGAAAAA. This sequence encodes CASGLVLGQFEK. In full, the CDR3 is CASGLVLGQFEKLFF.